The 4 T cell receptor beta chains reported below all come from one sample, sequenced in a study of siplizumab effects on memory and regulatory T cells. Only in-frame clones appear in the TCRdb table, and some are missing; sequencing was by immunoSEQ multiplex PCR. Found here are about 110,000 clones, roughly 90% of them singletons; the top ten hold about 1.5%. Sequenced: CD4+ T cells sorted from blood. The receptor set was obtained from a human donor in good health.

The chain uses TRBV6-5 and TRBJ1-5; TRBD1 matches 7 bases. This CDR3 is 15 amino acids long. The trim removed 6 bases at V and 2 bases at J, leaving 7 bases unmatched. Germline CDR1 is MNHEY and CDR2 is SVGAGI. CDR3 amino acids: CASSTTGDRNQPQHF. The DNA for the CDR3 is TGTGCCAGCAGCACTACAGGGGATCGCAATCAGCCCCAGCATTTT.

This rearrangement joins TRBV4-1 to TRBJ2-5; 7 bases agree with TRBD2. The V and J ends lost 1 base and 5 bases, in that order; junction bases with no gene match: 1. Germline V gene data show CDR1 as MGHRA and CDR2 as YSYEKL. The CDR3 is 13 residues long. The CDR3, as DNA: TGCGCCAGCAGCCAAGTAGCGGGCGAGACCCAGTACTTC. Amino acids: CASSQVAGETQYF.

The chain is built from TRBV5-1 and TRBJ2-3, with 9 bases aligning to TRBD2. Per germline, CDR1 SGHRS and CDR2 YFSETQ. With V trimmed by 2 bases and J by 0 bases, 4 bases remained unmatched. The CDR3 runs 16 residues. The CDR3 region has the DNA TGCGCCAGCAGCTTACCGGGACTAGCTAGCACAGATACGCAGTATTTT. This encodes CASSLPGLASTDTQYF.

The chain is built from TRBV7-9 and TRBJ1-1, with D perhaps TRBD1 (5 bases). The CDR3 contains 15 residues. V was cut by 3 bases and J by 4 bases, with 15 bases left in between. Germline lookup yields CDR1 SEHNR and CDR2 FQNEAQ (reference sequence). The CDR3 loop is CASSLYATAPTEAFF. DNA of the CDR3: TGTGCCAGCAGCTTGTACGCGACAGCTCCCACTGAAGCTTTCTTT.